Sequencing of this T cell receptor beta chain was carried out in a study of control samples from healthy donors and cancer patients. Trimming at V came to 3 bases and at J to 5 bases, leaving 9 bases not matched to a gene. The CDR3 runs 15 residues. Germline CDR1 is SGHRS and CDR2 is YFSETQ. Repertoires were generated with immunoSEQ multiplex PCR, while TCRdb's copy carries only in-frame clones and drops some. The sample records 150,000 to 200,000 clones, approximately 94% being singletons. The chain employs TRBV5-1 and TRBJ2-7, with 9 bases lining up with TRBD1. This clonotype originated in a woman aged 18-29 years in good health. Sequencing was carried out using blood. This chain's CDR3 is CASSSMSGTGNEQYF. CDR3 nucleotides: TGCGCCAGCAGCTCAATGTCCGGGACAGGGAACGAGCAGTACTTC. The full variable domain, rest sourced from reference TRBV5-1 and TRBJ2-7, is KAGVTQTPRYLIKTRGQQVTLSCSPISGHRSVSWYQQTPGQGLQFLFEYFSETQRNKGNFPGRFSGRQFSNSRSEMNVSTLELGDSALYLCASSSMSGTGNEQYFGPGTRLTVT.